The 9 T cell receptor beta chains presented below share a single source sample, sequenced in a study of T cell repertoires in cytomegalovirus infection. From the reads, TCRdb called clonotypes with MiXCR, one entry per CDR3 protein. The sample consists of 640,000 or so distinct CDR3 sequences, around 31% of them appearing once. These receptors have no identified antigens. The input for sequencing was cultured PBMCs, taken from culture after CMV antigen stimulation. The receptor set was obtained from a human donor in good health (CMV status not recorded). Some clones in this sample may be carry-over from other donors' samples.

This chain uses TRBV7-6 with TRBJ2-5; 8 bases line up with TRBD2. The ends lost 2 bases at V and 0 bases at J; junction bases unmatched: 8. The germline CDR1 and CDR2 sequences are SGHVS and FNYEAQ. The CDR3 is 17 residues long. CDR3 sequence reads: CASSLPSGGVHQETQYF. The CDR3 DNA follows: TGTGCCAGCAGCTTACCGAGCGGGGGAGTTCACCAAGAGACCCAGTACTTC.

The chain links TRBV12-3 or TRBV12-4 to TRBJ2-2, with 10 bases aligning to TRBD1. The junction had 11 bases not matched to a gene; V was cut back by 6 bases and J by 1 base. The CDR3 totals 18 residues. CDR3 nucleotides: TGTGCCAGCAGCCCAGACAGGGGGCGTTGGGGGAACACCGGGGAGCTGTTTTTT. Protein product: CASSPDRGRWGNTGELFF.

The chain is built from TRBV4-1 and TRBJ2-1; D unclear. This CDR3 is built from 19 residues. V gave up 1 base and J gave up 5 bases, with 24 bases separating them. Germline CDR1 reads MGHRA; CDR2 reads YSYEKL. Here the CDR3 DNA reads TGCGCCAGCAGCCAAGGGTCGGGTTATTCGTGGTCGAAAGACAATGAGCAGTTCTTC. Protein sequence: CASSQGSGYSWSKDNEQFF.

The V gene is TRBV20-1, the J gene TRBJ2-1; D is possibly TRBD2 (5 bases). This CDR3 has 16 amino acids. Germline V gene lookup returns CDR1 DFQATT and CDR2 SNEGSKA (reference sequence). V lost 0 bases and J lost 4, with 16 bases in between. The CDR3 bases are TGCAGTGCTAGAGATTCGGTCGGCGGGTTTTACAATGAGCAGTTCTTC. This gives the protein CSARDSVGGFYNEQFF.

This clonotype was picked up one time. The chain is built from TRBV19 and TRBJ1-5; D is ambiguous. The length of the CDR3 is 16 residues. Germline V gene lookup returns CDR1 LNHDA and CDR2 SQIVND (reference sequence). V gave up 3 bases and J gave up 0 bases, with 12 bases separating them. CDR3: CASSMVQFYSNQPQHF. In DNA, the CDR3 is TGTGCCAGTAGTATGGTACAGTTTTATAGCAATCAGCCCCAGCATTTT.

This chain joins TRBV12-3 or TRBV12-4 and TRBJ2-4; TRBD2 is a possible D gene (5 bases). CDR3 length: 13 amino acids. The V end lost 8 bases, the J end lost 5 bases, and 13 bases lay between the germline ends. CDR3 loop: CASLRGSENIQYF. In DNA, the CDR3 is TGTGCCAGCCTACGAGGGTCCGAAAACATTCAGTACTTC.

This clonotype has more than one count but fewer than ten. The chain carries TRBV7-2 and TRBJ1-6, with D maybe TRBD1 (5 bases). Germline CDR1 and CDR2: SGHTA and FQGNSA. V lost 1 base, J lost 4 bases, and 11 bases lay in between. This CDR3 contains 16 residues. The CDR3 loop reads CASSLERGSYNSPLHF. CDR3 sequence (DNA): TGTGCCAGCAGCTTAGAGAGGGGTTCGTATAATTCACCCCTCCACTTT. Full variable domain (remainder filled in from reference TRBV7-2 and TRBJ1-6): GAGVSQSPSNKVTEKGKDVELRCDPISGHTALYWYRQSLGQGLEFLIYFQGNSAPDKSGLPSDRFSAERTGGSVSTLTIQRTQQEDSAVYLCASSLERGSYNSPLHFGNGTRLTVT.

This clonotype was seen once. This chain joins TRBV18 and TRBJ1-6; TRBD1 aligns across 8 bases. In germline, CDR1 is KGHSH, CDR2 LQKENI. The CDR3 contains 16 residues. The V and J ends lost 3 bases and 10 bases, in that order; junction bases with no gene match: 11. The CDR3 DNA sequence: TGTGCCAGCTCACCGGGGCCGGGACAGGAATGGTCACCCCTCCACTTT. Translating it yields CASSPGPGQEWSPLHF.

This clonotype was seen more than once but under ten times. The rearrangement uses TRBV7-9 and TRBJ1-2; D is possibly TRBD1 (6 bases). CDR1 and CDR2 from the germline V gene are SEHNR and FQNEAQ (reference sequence). Trimming took 5 bases from V and 0 from J, leaving 19 bases between them. This CDR3 spans 17 amino acids. The CDR3 bases are TGTGCCAGCAGCGCCCTCCGGCGGGACACCGCTAACTATGGCTACACCTTC. Amino acids: CASSALRRDTANYGYTF.